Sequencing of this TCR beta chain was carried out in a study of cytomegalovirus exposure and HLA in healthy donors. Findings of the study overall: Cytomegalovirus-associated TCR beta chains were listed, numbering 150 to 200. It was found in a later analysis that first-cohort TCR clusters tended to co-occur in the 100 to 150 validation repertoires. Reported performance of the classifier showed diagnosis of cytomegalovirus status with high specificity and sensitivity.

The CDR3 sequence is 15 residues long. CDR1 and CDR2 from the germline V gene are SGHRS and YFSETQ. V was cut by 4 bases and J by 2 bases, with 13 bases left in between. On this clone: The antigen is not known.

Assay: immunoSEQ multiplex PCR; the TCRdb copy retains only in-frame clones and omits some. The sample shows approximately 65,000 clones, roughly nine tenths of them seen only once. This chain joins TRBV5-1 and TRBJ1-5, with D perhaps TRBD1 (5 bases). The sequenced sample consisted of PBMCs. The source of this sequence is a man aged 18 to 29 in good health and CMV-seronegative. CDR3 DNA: TGCGCCAGCAGCAAGTCAGGGAATGGCAATCAGCCCCAGCATTTT. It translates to CASSKSGNGNQPQHF.